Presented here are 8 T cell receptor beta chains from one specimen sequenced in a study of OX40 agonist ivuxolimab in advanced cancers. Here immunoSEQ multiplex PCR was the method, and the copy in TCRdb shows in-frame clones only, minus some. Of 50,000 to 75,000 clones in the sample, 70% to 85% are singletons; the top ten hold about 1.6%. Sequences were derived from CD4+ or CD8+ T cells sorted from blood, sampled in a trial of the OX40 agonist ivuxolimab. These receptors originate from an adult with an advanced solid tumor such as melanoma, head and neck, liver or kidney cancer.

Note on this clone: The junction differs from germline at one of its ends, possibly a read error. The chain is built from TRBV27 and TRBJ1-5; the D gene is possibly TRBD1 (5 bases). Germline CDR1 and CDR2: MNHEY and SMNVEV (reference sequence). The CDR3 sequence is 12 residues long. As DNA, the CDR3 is TGTGCCGGCAGGGCTCCGGGGCAGCCCCAGCATTTT. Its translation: CAGRAPGQPQHF.

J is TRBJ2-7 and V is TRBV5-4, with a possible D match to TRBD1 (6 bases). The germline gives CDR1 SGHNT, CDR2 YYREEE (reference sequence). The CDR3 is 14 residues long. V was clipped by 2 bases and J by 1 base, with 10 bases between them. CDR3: CASSFRDNSYEQYF. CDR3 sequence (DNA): TGTGCCAGCAGCTTCCGGGACAATTCCTACGAGCAGTACTTC.

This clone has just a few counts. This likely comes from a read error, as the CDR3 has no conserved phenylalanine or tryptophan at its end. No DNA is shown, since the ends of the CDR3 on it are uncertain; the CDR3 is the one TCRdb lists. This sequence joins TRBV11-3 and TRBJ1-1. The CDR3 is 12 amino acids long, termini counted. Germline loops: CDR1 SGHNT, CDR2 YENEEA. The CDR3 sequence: CASSLTSGSLII.

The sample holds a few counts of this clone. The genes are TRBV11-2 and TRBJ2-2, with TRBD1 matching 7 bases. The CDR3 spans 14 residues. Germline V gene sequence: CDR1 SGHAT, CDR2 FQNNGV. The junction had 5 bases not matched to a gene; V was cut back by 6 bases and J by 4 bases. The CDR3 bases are TGTGCCAGCAGACGTACAGGGGTCACCGGGGAGCTGTTTTTT. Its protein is CASRRTGVTGELFF.

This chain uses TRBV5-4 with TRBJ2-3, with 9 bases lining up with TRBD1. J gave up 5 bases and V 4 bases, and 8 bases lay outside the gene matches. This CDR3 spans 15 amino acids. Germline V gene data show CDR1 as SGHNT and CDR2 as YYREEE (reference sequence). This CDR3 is CASSLEGTGIDTQYF. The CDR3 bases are TGTGCCAGCAGCCTGGAAGGGACAGGGATAGATACGCAGTATTTT.

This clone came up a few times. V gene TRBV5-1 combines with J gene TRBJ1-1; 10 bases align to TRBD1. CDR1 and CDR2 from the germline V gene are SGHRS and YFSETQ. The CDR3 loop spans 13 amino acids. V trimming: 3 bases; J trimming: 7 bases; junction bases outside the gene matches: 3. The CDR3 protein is CASSSDRGREAFF. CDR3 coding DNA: TGCGCCAGCAGCTCAGACAGGGGGCGTGAAGCTTTCTTT.

CDR3 sequence reads: CASRAVGVVREQYF. DNA of the CDR3: TGTGCCAGCAGAGCCGTGGGAGTGGTGCGCGAGCAGTACTTC. The genes are TRBV6-5 and TRBJ2-7, with a tentative D call TRBD2 (5 bases). The V end lost 6 bases, the J end lost 6 bases, and 18 bases lay between the germline ends. The CDR3 runs to 14 residues. Germline V lookup: CDR1 MNHEY, CDR2 SVGAGI.

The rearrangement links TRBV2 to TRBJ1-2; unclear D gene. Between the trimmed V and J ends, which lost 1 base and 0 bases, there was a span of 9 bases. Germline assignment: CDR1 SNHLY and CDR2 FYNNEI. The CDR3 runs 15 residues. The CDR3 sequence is CASSEGAPTNYGYTF. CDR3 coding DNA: TGTGCCAGCAGTGAAGGGGCACCTACTAACTATGGCTACACCTTC.